One sample yielded the 11 T cell receptor beta chains listed below, sequenced in a study of Ad26.COV2.S vaccination and SARS-CoV-2 variants (dated by TCRdb to 2020 to 2023). The library was obtained by the immunoSEQ multiplex PCR assay. TCRdb obtained this table from immuneACCESS and retained in-frame rearrangements with V and J assigned. These tables miss some clones; where compared with another copy, unresolved V genes account for less than half of the shortfall, and the remainder is unexplained. The sample table contains around 420,000 clones; only one count was recorded for roughly 90% of them. The top ten clones comprise around 3.6% of the sample. Taken with the paper, the label for treatment or condition translates to: around 19 received Ad26.COV2.S at low or high dose, single or two shots; about 5 received placebo; per-sample allocation not given. For vaccine and placebo recipients, the sequenced repertoires came from samples collected on day 63 after the first injection.

The sequencing here drew on peripheral blood, taken in a trial of Ad26.COV2.S vaccine versus placebo. The receptors were sampled from a person between 18 and 59 years old who received the Ad26.COV2.S COVID-19 vaccine or a placebo.

Details on this clone: Other nucleotide sequences from this sample produce the same CDR3. The V call is TRBV19, the J call TRBJ1-5, with 7 bases that match TRBD1. In germline, CDR1 is LNHDA, CDR2 SQIVND (reference sequence). The CDR3 totals 14 residues. The V and J ends lost 5 bases and 2 bases, in that order; junction bases with no gene match: 3. The CDR3 DNA follows: TGTGCCAGTAGTCCAGGGACAGGCAATCAGCCCCAGCATTTT. Protein product: CASSPGTGNQPQHF. Drawing the rest from reference TRBV19 and TRBJ1-5, the complete variable domain is DGGITQSPKYLFRKEGQNVTLSCEQNLNHDAMYWYRQDPGQGLRLIYYSQIVNDFQKGDIAEGYSVSREKKESFPLTVTSAQKNPTAFYLCASSPGTGNQPQHFGDGTRLSIL.

The chain recombines TRBV30 with TRBJ1-4; D is perhaps TRBD1 (5 bases). Germline V CDR1 and CDR2: GTSNPN, SVGIG (reference sequence). The CDR3 is 15 residues long. Trimming took off 2 bases at V and 8 bases at J, with 18 bases between the two ends. In DNA form, the CDR3 reads TGTGCCTGGAGTTCGGGGGACGGGGGTTGGGAAAAACTGTTTTTT. This sequence encodes CAWSSGDGGWEKLFF. The full variable domain, rest sourced from reference TRBV30 and TRBJ1-4, is SQTIHQWPATLVQPVGSPLSLECTVEGTSNPNLYWYRQAAGRGLQLLFYSVGIGQISSEVPQNLSASRPQDRQFILSSKKLLLSDSGFYLCAWSSGDGGWEKLFFGSGTQLSVL.

The V gene is TRBV6-5, the J gene TRBJ2-5; the match to TRBD2 covers 12 bases. This CDR3 region has 16 residues. The V gene's germline CDR1 is MNHEY and CDR2 SVGAGI. The junction had 5 bases not matched to a gene; V was cut back by 2 bases and J by 4 bases. CDR3 DNA: TGTGCCAGCAGTTACGAGCTAGCGGGGGGGCCAGAGACCCAGTACTTC. Its protein product is CASSYELAGGPETQYF.

The table lists this clone with a count of one. This rearrangement joins TRBV6-4 to TRBJ1-5; D is unresolved. The germline V gene encodes CDR1 MRHNA and CDR2 SNTAGT. V was clipped by 7 bases and J by 0 bases, with 13 bases between them. This CDR3 contains 15 residues. CDR3 loop: CASIPSGLSNQPQHF. The CDR3 bases are TGTGCCAGCATCCCCTCCGGACTTAGCAATCAGCCCCAGCATTTT.

This clone was observed a single time. CDR3 nucleotides: TGCGCCAGCAGCCCCCGGGCCGGGGGGGATGAGCAGTTCTTC. Translated, it gives CASSPRAGGDEQFF. V gene TRBV4-3 combines with J gene TRBJ2-1; 8 nucleotides agree with TRBD2. CDR3 length: 14 residues. In germline, CDR1 is LGHNA, CDR2 YSLEER. V dropped 4 bases and J dropped 8; count of bases not matched to a gene: 7.

The V call is TRBV30, the J call TRBJ1-1; unclear D gene. Per germline, CDR1 GTSNPN and CDR2 SVGIG (reference sequence). Trimming took off 8 bases at V and 6 bases at J, with 16 bases between the two ends. CDR3 length: 12 residues. CDR3 region: CAHRGGSAEAFF. The CDR3 DNA reads TGTGCCCACCGGGGAGGGTCGGCTGAAGCTTTCTTT.

This rearrangement joins TRBV7-8 to TRBJ2-7; 9 bases are a match to TRBD1. This CDR3 region has 16 residues. The germline gives CDR1 SGHVS, CDR2 FQNEAQ. Trimming removed 1 base from V and 6 bases from J; junction bases left unmatched: 10. CDR3 sequence reads: CASSLDTGGDSLEQYF. In DNA form, the CDR3 reads TGTGCCAGCAGCTTAGATACAGGGGGCGACTCCCTCGAGCAGTACTTC.

V is TRBV23-1 and J is TRBJ2-3, with a weak D call TRBD1 (6 bases). TRBV23-1 is known as an ORF, though its function is uncertain. With 8 bases removed from V and 0 bases from J, the gap between germline ends came to 18 bases. The CDR3 has 16 residues. CDR3 protein: CASERGQGCSTDTQYF. The CDR3 DNA reads TGCGCCAGCGAGCGCGGGCAGGGGTGTAGCACAGATACGCAGTATTTT.

The count of this clone is one. This sequence joins TRBV6-5 and TRBJ2-1, with 10 bases identical to TRBD1. CDR1 is MNHEY and CDR2 is SVGAGI in the germline V gene. The CDR3 extends over 15 amino acids. Trimming removed 7 bases from V and 8 bases from J; junction bases left unmatched: 11. The CDR3 coding sequence is TGTGCCAGCATCCCTACGGGACAGGGGAGCCATGAGCAGTTCTTC. It is translated as CASIPTGQGSHEQFF.

The rearrangement links TRBV7-9 to TRBJ2-5; D unresolved. The V and J ends lost 2 bases and 1 base respectively, with 11 bases between them. Looked up from germline, CDR1 is SEHNR and CDR2 is FQNEAQ (reference sequence). The CDR3 extends over 15 amino acids. In nucleotides, the CDR3 is TGTGCCAGCAGCTTATTGGGGATACTCCAAGAGACCCAGTACTTC. Its protein product is CASSLLGILQETQYF.

The J gene is TRBJ1-1, the V gene TRBV9, with unresolved D. Germline V gives CDR1 SGDLS, CDR2 YYNGEE. V was pared by 0 bases and J by 10 bases, with 19 bases between. The CDR3 consists of 15 residues. DNA of the CDR3: TGTGCCAGCAGCGTAGGCGGATTTAAGTTTCAACCAGCTTTCTTT. Its translation is CASSVGGFKFQPAFF.